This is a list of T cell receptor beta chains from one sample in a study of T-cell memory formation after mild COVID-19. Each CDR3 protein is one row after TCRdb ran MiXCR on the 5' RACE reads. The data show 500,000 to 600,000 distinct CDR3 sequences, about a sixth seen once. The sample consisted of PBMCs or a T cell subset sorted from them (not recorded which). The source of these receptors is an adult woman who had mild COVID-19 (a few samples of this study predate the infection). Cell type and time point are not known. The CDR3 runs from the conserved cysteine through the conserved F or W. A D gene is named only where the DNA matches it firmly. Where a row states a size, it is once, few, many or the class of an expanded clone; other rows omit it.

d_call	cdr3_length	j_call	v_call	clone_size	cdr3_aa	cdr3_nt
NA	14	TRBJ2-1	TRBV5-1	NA	CASSRYDQVDEQFF	TGCGCCAGCAGCCGCTACGACCAGGTCGATGAGCAGTTCTTC
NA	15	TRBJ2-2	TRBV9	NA	CASSSLGETPGELFF	TGTGCCAGCAGCTCCCTCGGGGAGACGCCCGGGGAGCTGTTTTTT
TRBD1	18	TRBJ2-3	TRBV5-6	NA	CASSPGQAPRASTDTQYF	TGTGCCAGCAGCCCAGGACAGGCACCCCGGGCTAGCACAGATACGCAGTATTTT
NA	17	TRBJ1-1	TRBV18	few	CASSPKRGRQMNTEAFF	TGTGCCAGCTCACCCAAACGGGGCAGACAGATGAACACTGAAGCTTTCTTT
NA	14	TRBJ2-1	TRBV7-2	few	CASSQGTYDNEQFF	TGTGCCAGCAGCCAAGGGACTTACGACAATGAGCAGTTCTTC
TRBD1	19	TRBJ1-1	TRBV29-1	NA	CSVEDLQSRQGRGNTEAFF	TGCAGCGTTGAAGATCTTCAGAGTAGACAGGGGAGGGGGAACACTGAAGCTTTCTTT
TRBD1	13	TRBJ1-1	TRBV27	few	CASSWTGRTEAFF	TGTGCCAGCAGTTGGACAGGGAGGACTGAAGCTTTCTTT
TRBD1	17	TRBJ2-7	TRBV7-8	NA	CASSFGTGGIYPYEQYF	TGTGCCAGCAGCTTCGGGACAGGGGGGATATATCCCTACGAGCAGTACTTC
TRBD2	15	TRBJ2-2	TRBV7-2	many	CASSSTSGLAGELFF	TGTGCCAGCAGCTCGACTAGCGGACTCGCCGGGGAGCTGTTTTTT
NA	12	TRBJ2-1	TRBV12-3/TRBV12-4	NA	CASSSLNDEQFF	TGTGCCAGCAGTTCCCTTAACGATGAGCAGTTCTTC
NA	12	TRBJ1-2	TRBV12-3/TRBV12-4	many	CASSFGSYGYTF	TGTGCCAGCAGTTTCGGCAGCTATGGCTACACCTTC
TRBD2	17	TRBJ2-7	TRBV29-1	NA	CSVAGTLAGGRSYEQYF	TGCAGCGTGGCAGGGACACTAGCGGGGGGCAGAAGCTACGAGCAGTACTTC
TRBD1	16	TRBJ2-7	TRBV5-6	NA	CASSLIPGQLSYEQYF	TGTGCCAGCAGCTTGATTCCGGGACAGCTCTCCTACGAGCAGTACTTC
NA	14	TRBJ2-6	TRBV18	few	CASSQVSGANVLTF	TGTGCCAGCTCACAGGTTTCCGGGGCCAACGTCCTGACTTTC
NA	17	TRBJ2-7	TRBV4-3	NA	CASSQLAGLAAPYEQYF	TGCGCCAGCAGCCAACTCGCGGGATTAGCTGCACCCTACGAGCAGTACTTC
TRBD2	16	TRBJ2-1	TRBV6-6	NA	CASSYSSLAGGGEQFF	TGTGCCAGCAGTTACTCGAGTCTAGCGGGGGGTGGTGAGCAGTTCTTC
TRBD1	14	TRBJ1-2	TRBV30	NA	CASHLDRGYYGYTF	TGTGCCTCCCACTTGGACAGGGGCTACTATGGCTACACCTTC
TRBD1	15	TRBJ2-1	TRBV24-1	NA	CATSDSGQFYNEQFF	TGTGCCACCAGTGATTCGGGACAGTTTTACAATGAGCAGTTCTTC
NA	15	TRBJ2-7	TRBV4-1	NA	CASSQVWGQTEEQYF	TGCGCCAGCAGCCAAGTCTGGGGTCAGACGGAGGAGCAGTACTTC
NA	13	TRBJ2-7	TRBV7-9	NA	CASSFAGWDEQYF	TGTGCCAGCAGCTTCGCAGGATGGGACGAGCAGTACTTC
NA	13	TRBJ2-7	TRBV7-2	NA	CASSDFRTYEQYF	TGTGCCAGCAGCGATTTCAGGACCTACGAGCAGTACTTC
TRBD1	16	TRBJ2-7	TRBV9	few	CASSVQTGEGVYEQYF	TGTGCCAGCAGCGTCCAAACAGGGGAAGGTGTCTACGAGCAGTACTTC
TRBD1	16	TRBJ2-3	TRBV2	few	CASSEGTGAYTDTQYF	TGTGCCAGCAGTGAGGGGACAGGGGCCTACACAGATACGCAGTATTTT